This T cell receptor (beta chain) appears in the sequencing data of a study of T cell repertoires in cytomegalovirus infection. In the study overall: HLA-B-restricted CMV epitopes that are well studied were used alongside recently identified HLA-C-restricted ones. In public TCR beta signatures, there were indications of both CMV infection and matching HLA type. Regarding the study as a whole: Ex vivo, HLA-C-restricted CMV-specific TCR beta clonotypes prevailed over the rest of the response. The cumulative frequency of public TCR beta families identified carriers of CMV plus the relevant HLA.

About this clonotype: The target antigen is unknown.

The junction had 12 bases not matched to a gene; V was cut back by 5 bases and J by 0 bases. Germline CDR1 and CDR2: SNHLY and FYNNEI. This CDR3 region has 17 residues. MiXCR, applied by TCRdb to the reads, yields one record per CDR3 protein. The data show about 51,000 distinct CDR3 sequences, around 20% seen once. The rearrangement links TRBV2 to TRBJ2-5; TRBD2 matches 7 bases. Sequencing was performed on CD8+ T cells from cultured PBMCs, taken from culture after CMV antigen stimulation. The clonotype comes from a human donor in good health (CMV status not recorded). Some clones in this sample may be carry-over from other donors' samples. The CDR3 sequence is CASSSLAGSLYQETQYF. The CDR3 DNA is TGTGCCAGCAGTTCCTTAGCGGGCTCCTTGTACCAAGAGACCCAGTACTTC.